The rows below give T cell receptor beta chains drawn from one sample of a study of T cells in localized non-small cell lung cancer. Data came from immunoSEQ multiplex PCR; TCRdb stores just in-frame clones and leaves some out. The repertoire has approximately 3,000 clones, around 25% of them found once; the top ten carry roughly 20%. Material: normal lung tissue next to the tumor, obtained before any cancer treatment. The receptors originated from a female donor aged 60 or older with stage I squamous cell lung carcinoma. CDR3s include the opening cysteine and the closing phenylalanine or tryptophan. Fields, in order: clone size, J gene, V gene, D gene, CDR3 DNA, CDR3 protein. D genes are given only for firm matches. Size is stated for part of the rows, as once, few or many counts, or as a class when the clone is expanded.

size: .; J: TRBJ2-1; V: TRBV28; D: .; DNA: TGTGCCAGCAGTTTGTCCGCGGGAAGGAGGCATGAGCAGTTCTTC; CDR3: CASSLSAGRRHEQFF
size: .; J: TRBJ2-2; V: TRBV11-1; D: TRBD1; DNA: TGTGCCAGCAGCCGTAAAACGACAGGGTCCGGGGAGCTGTTTTTT; CDR3: CASSRKTTGSGELFF
size: few; J: TRBJ2-1; V: TRBV11-3; D: TRBD2; DNA: TGTGCCAGCAGCCCGGGACTAGCGGGAGTGGCCTACAATGAGCAGTTCTTC; CDR3: CASSPGLAGVAYNEQFF
size: many; J: TRBJ2-6; V: TRBV11-3; D: .; DNA: TGTGCCAGCAGCTCCTCCTCTGGGGCCAACGTCCTGACTTTC; CDR3: CASSSSSGANVLTF
size: few; J: TRBJ1-1; V: TRBV19; D: TRBD1; DNA: TGTGCCAGTAGGCCAGGGACAGGCCTGAACACTGAAGCTTTCTTT; CDR3: CASRPGTGLNTEAFF
size: few; J: TRBJ1-2; V: TRBV28; D: .; DNA: TGTGCCAGCAGTTTTTCCATCTATGGCTACACCTTC; CDR3: CASSFSIYGYTF
size: .; J: TRBJ2-7; V: TRBV6-8; D: TRBD2; DNA: TGTGCCAGCAGTTACACTAGCGGGAAGGCCTACGAGCAGTACTTC; CDR3: CASSYTSGKAYEQYF
size: medium-sized; J: TRBJ2-1; V: TRBV9; D: TRBD2; DNA: TGTGCCAGCAGCGTAGGGGGGACTAGCGTCAATGAGCAGTTCTTC; CDR3: CASSVGGTSVNEQFF
size: .; J: TRBJ1-2; V: TRBV28; D: .; DNA: TGTGCCACCAGAAAGCCAGGGTTGCTCTACGGCTACACCTTC; CDR3: CATRKPGLLYGYTF
size: .; J: TRBJ2-3; V: TRBV29-1; D: .; DNA: TGCAGCGTTGATCAGGGAGGTGATGATACGCAGTATTTT; CDR3: CSVDQGGDDTQYF
size: few; J: TRBJ2-2; V: TRBV12-5; D: TRBD2; DNA: TGTGCCAGCCGGGAGGGCGTTAACACCGGGGAGCTGTTTTTT; CDR3: CASREGVNTGELFF
size: medium-sized; J: TRBJ2-7; V: TRBV6-8; D: .; DNA: TGTGCCAGCAGCCCAGGACTGGACTGGAGCGAGCAGTACTTC; CDR3: CASSPGLDWSEQYF
size: .; J: TRBJ2-3; V: TRBV14; D: .; DNA: TGTGCCAGCAGCCAAGAGCGCTACACAGATACGCAGTATTTT; CDR3: CASSQERYTDTQYF
size: few; J: TRBJ2-7; V: TRBV6-8; D: .; DNA: TGTGCCAGCAGTTTAGAAGGGCCTGCCCTATACTACGAGCAGTACTTC; CDR3: CASSLEGPALYYEQYF
size: medium-sized; J: TRBJ1-4; V: TRBV6-8; D: TRBD1; DNA: TGTGCCATCAGCCGGGACAGGGCTGGAAATGAAAAACTGTTTTTT; CDR3: CAISRDRAGNEKLFF
size: .; J: TRBJ2-7; V: TRBV15; D: .; DNA: TGTGCCACCAGCAAGGGCTCCCAAGACTACGAGCAGTACTTC; CDR3: CATSKGSQDYEQYF
size: .; J: TRBJ2-7; V: TRBV5-1; D: .; DNA: TGCGCCAGCAGCTTGTTTGGAGTTGCCTACGAGCAGTACTTC; CDR3: CASSLFGVAYEQYF
size: few; J: TRBJ2-3; V: TRBV11-3; D: .; DNA: TGTGCCAGCAGCCCCTATGGGGTTGAAGATACGCAGTATTTT; CDR3: CASSPYGVEDTQYF